The subject of this entry is one TCR beta chain. The data were produced by immunoSEQ multiplex PCR, yet TCRdb's version contains in-frame clones alone and is incomplete. The sample includes about 340,000 clones, around four fifths of them seen just once. V shed 0 bases and J 2 bases; nucleotides not matched to a gene: 7. This CDR3 comprises 15 residues. Per the germline V gene, CDR1 is GTSNPN and CDR2 is SVGIG (reference sequence). The sample belongs to a study of blood T cell repertoires in COVID-19. Study-wide background: Acute and convalescent COVID-19 specimens originated in the United States, Italy and Spain. Nucleic acid was either cDNA or gDNA, and it came from T cells, B-cell-depleted T cells, or PBMCs.

V gene TRBV30 combines with J gene TRBJ2-7; 7 bases agree with TRBD1. This TCR was sampled from a man aged 25 to 40 with active or convalescent COVID-19. Specimen: peripheral blood. The CDR3 DNA sequence: TGTGCCTGGAGTGTTCCCCGGACAGGCCCCTACGAGCAGTACTTC. It codes for CAWSVPRTGPYEQYF.